This T cell receptor beta chain was identified in a study of cytomegalovirus exposure and HLA in healthy donors. Overall study results and limits: A missense variant in DCLRE1C was later tied to TCR beta V- and J-gene trimming. Data from an earlier analysis indicated that most TCR beta V segments were productive either about 87% or about 30% of the time.

In the PCR, 60 Vbeta and 13 Jbeta primers were used. Produced via immunoSEQ multiplex PCR; TCRdb's table is partial and in-frame only. The repertoire has 110,000 to 150,000 clones, 76% of them found once; the top ten carry approximately 2%. The germline gives CDR1 SGHAT, CDR2 FQNNGV. The CDR3 has 15 residues. V was cut by 2 bases and J by 7 bases, with 15 bases left in between. About this clone: Its antigen remains unidentified.

This clonotype was sampled from a woman aged 40 to 50 in good health and CMV-seronegative. Material: PBMCs. The chain joins TRBV11-2 to TRBJ2-1; D is possibly TRBD2 (5 bases). CDR3 amino acids: CASSLWRYEGNEQFF. CDR3 in DNA: TGTGCCAGCAGCTTATGGCGTTATGAGGGAAATGAGCAGTTCTTC.